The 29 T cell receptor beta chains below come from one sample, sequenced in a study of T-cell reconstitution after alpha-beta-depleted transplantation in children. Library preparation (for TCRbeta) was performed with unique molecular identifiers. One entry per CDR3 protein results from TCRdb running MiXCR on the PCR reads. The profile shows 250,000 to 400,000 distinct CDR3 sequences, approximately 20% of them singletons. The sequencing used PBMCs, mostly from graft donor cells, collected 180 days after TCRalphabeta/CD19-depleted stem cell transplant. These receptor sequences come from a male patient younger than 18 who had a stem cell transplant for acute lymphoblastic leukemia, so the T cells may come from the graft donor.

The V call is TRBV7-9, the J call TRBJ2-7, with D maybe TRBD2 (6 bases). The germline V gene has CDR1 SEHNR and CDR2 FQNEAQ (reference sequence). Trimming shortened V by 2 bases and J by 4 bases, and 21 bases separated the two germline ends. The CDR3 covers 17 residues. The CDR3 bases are TGTGCCAGCAGCTTAAGCTCGGGAGTGGGGGAGATATACGAGCAGTACTTC. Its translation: CASSLSSGVGEIYEQYF.

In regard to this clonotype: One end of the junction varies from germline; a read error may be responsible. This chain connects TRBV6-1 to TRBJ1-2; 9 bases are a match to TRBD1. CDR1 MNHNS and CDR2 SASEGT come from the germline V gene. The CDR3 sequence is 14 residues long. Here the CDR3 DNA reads TGCGCTTCACGGGACAGGGTGCGCCTCTATGGCTACACCTTC. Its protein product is CASRDRVRLYGYTF.

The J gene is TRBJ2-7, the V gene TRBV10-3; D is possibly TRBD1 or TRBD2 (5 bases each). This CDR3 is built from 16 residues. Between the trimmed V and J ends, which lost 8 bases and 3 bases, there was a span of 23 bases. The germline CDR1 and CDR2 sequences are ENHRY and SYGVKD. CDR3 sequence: CAISVWDLFIIYEQYF. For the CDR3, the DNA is TGTGCCATCTCCGTGTGGGACCTCTTTATTATCTACGAGCAGTACTTC.

Here the CDR3 reads CASSFGGVDYEQYF. CDR3 in DNA: TGTGCCAGCAGTTTCGGAGGGGTAGACTACGAGCAGTACTTC. This sequence joins TRBV27 and TRBJ2-7; the D gene is possibly TRBD2 (6 bases). V was clipped by 3 bases and J by 3 bases, with 12 bases between them. CDR1 is MNHEY and CDR2 is SMNVEV in the germline V gene (reference sequence). The CDR3 length is 14 residues.

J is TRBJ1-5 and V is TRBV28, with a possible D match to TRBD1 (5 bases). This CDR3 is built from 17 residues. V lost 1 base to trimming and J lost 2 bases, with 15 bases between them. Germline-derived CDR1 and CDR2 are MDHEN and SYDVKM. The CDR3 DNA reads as TGTGCCAGCAGTTTATCCGTGGGGCAGGGTGGCAATCAGCCCCAGCATTTT. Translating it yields CASSLSVGQGGNQPQHF.

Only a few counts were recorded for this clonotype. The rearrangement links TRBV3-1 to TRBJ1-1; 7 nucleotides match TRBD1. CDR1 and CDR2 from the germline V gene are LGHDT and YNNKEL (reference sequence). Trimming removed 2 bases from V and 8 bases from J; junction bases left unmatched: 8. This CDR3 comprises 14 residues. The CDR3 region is CASSQRGPTGEAFF. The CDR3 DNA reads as TGTGCCAGCAGCCAAAGGGGGCCCACAGGGGAAGCTTTCTTT. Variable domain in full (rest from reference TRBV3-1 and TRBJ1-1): DTAVSQTPKYLVTQMGNDKSIKCEQNLGHDTMYWYKQDSKKFLKIMFSYNNKELIINETVPNRFSPKSPDKAHLNLHINSLELGDSAVYFCASSQRGPTGEAFFGQGTRLTVV.

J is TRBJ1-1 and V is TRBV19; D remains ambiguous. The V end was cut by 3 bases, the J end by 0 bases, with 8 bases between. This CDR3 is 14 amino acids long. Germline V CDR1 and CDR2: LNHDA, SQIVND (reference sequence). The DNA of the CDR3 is TGTGCCAGTAGTATTGCCTCGGTGAACACTGAAGCTTTCTTT. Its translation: CASSIASVNTEAFF.

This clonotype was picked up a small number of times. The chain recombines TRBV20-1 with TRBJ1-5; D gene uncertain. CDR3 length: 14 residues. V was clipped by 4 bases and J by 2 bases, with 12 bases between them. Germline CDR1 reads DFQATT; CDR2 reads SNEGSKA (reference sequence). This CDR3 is CSATGFSGNQPQHF. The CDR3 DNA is TGCAGTGCTACAGGATTTTCGGGCAATCAGCCCCAGCATTTT.

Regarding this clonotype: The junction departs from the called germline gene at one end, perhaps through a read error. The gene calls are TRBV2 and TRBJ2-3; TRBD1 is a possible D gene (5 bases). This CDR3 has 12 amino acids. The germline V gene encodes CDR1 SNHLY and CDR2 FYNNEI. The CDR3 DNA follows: TGTGCCACCGCAGGGCACACAGATACGCCGTATTTT. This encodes CATAGHTDTPYF.

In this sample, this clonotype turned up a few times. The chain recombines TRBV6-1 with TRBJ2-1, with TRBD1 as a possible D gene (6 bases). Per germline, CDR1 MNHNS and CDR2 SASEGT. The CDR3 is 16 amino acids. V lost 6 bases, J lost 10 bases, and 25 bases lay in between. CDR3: CASRLTLTGSVPEQFF. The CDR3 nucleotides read TGTGCCAGCAGGCTAACTCTGACAGGTTCGGTACCGGAGCAGTTCTTC.

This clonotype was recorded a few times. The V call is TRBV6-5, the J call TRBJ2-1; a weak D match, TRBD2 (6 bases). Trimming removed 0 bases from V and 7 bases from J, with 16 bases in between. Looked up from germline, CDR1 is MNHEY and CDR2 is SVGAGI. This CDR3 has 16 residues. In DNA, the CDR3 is TGTGCCAGCAGTTACTCGAGGGCTAGCGCCAAAAATGAGCAGTTCTTC. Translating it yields CASSYSRASAKNEQFF.

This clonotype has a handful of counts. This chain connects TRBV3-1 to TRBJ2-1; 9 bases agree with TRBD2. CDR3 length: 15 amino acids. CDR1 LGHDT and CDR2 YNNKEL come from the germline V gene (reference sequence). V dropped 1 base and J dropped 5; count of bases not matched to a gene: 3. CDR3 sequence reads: CASSQGLAGNNEQFF. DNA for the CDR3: TGTGCCAGCAGCCAAGGGCTAGCGGGAAACAATGAGCAGTTCTTC.

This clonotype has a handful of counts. The CDR3 sequence is CASTIWAGGPYNEQFF. The CDR3 DNA reads as TGTGCCAGCACCATTTGGGCGGGAGGGCCCTACAATGAGCAGTTCTTC. V is TRBV27 and J is TRBJ2-1, with 9 bases that match TRBD2. Germline V gene data show CDR1 as MNHEY and CDR2 as SMNVEV (reference sequence). The CDR3 is made up of 16 amino acids. Trimming took 7 bases from V and 2 from J; bases not matched to a gene: 9.

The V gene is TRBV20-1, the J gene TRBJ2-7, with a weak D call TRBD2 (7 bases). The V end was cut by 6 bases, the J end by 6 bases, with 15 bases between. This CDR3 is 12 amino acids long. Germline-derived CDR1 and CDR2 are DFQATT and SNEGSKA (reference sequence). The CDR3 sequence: CSAWGGGSEQYF. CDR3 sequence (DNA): TGCAGTGCCTGGGGCGGGGGCTCCGAGCAGTACTTC.

The CDR3: CSARDRTATYEQYF. The CDR3 DNA follows: TGCAGTGCTAGAGATCGGACTGCGACCTACGAGCAGTACTTC. The chain employs TRBV20-1 and TRBJ2-7; a possible D gene is TRBD2 (5 bases). The CDR3 length is 14 residues. CDR1 is DFQATT, CDR2 SNEGSKA, per germline (reference sequence). Trimming pared 0 bases from V and 2 bases from J, leaving 11 bases between.

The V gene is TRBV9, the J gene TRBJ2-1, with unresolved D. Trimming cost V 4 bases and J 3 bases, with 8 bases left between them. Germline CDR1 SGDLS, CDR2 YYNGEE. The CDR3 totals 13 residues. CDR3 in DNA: TGTGCCAGCAGCCCTCTTTTCTACAATGAGCAGTTCTTC. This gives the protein CASSPLFYNEQFF.

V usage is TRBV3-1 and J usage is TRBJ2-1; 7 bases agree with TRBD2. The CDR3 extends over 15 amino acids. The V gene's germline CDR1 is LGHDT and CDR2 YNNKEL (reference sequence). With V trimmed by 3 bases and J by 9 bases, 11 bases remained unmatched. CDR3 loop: CASSHDPGTSAEQFF. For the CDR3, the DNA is TGTGCCAGCAGCCATGACCCTGGCACTAGCGCTGAGCAGTTCTTC.

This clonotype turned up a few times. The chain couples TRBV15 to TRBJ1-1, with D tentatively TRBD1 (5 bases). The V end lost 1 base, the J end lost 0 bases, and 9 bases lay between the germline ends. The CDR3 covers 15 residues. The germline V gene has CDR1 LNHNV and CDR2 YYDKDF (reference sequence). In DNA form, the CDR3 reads TGTGCCACCAGCAGAGGACCAGGGATGAACACTGAAGCTTTCTTT. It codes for CATSRGPGMNTEAFF.

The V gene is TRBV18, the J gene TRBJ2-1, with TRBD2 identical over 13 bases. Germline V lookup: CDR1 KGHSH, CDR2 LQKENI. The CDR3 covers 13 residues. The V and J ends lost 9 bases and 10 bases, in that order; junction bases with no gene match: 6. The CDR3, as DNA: TGTGCCAGTGGACTAGCGGGAGTGAGCGAGCAGTTCTTC. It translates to CASGLAGVSEQFF.

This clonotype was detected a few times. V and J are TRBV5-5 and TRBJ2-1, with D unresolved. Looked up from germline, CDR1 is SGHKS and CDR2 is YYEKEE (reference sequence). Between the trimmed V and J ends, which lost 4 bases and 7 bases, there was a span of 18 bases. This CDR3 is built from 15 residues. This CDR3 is CASSPPWTYRNEQFF. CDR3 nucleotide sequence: TGTGCCAGCAGCCCTCCTTGGACCTACCGAAATGAGCAGTTCTTC.

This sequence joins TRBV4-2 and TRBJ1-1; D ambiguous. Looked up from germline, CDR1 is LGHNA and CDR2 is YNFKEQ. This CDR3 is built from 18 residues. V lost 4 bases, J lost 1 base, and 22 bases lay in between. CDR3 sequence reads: CASSPRRRPKLENTEAFF. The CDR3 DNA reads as TGTGCCAGCAGCCCTCGGCGGCGCCCGAAGTTGGAGAACACTGAAGCTTTCTTT.

Written as DNA, the CDR3 is TGTGCCAGCAGCCTCAGGGGCACAAACAATGAGCAGTTCTTC. Residues: CASSLRGTNNEQFF. The J gene is TRBJ2-1, the V gene TRBV3-1; TRBD1 might be the D (6 bases). CDR1 LGHDT and CDR2 YNNKEL come from the germline V gene (reference sequence). This CDR3 has 14 amino acids. V lost 4 bases and J 5 bases, leaving 12 bases between the germline ends.

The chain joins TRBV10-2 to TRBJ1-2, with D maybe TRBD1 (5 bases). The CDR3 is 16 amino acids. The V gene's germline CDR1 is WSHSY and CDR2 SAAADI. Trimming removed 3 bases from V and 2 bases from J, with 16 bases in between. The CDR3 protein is CASSDRNRSFNYGYTF. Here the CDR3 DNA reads TGCGCCAGCAGTGATCGAAACAGGTCTTTCAACTATGGCTACACCTTC.

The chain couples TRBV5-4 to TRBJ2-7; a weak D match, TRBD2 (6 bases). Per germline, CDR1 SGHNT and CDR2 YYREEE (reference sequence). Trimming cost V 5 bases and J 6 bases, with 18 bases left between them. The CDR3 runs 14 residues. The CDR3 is CASSGAGPMGEQYF. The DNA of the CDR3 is TGTGCCAGCAGTGGTGCGGGGCCGATGGGCGAGCAGTACTTC.

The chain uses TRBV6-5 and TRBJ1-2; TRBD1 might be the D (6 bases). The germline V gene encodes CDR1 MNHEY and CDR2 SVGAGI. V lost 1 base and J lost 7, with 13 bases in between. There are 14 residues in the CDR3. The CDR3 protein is CASSYWRGAAGYTF. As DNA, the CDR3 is TGTGCCAGCAGTTACTGGAGGGGGGCCGCTGGCTACACCTTC.

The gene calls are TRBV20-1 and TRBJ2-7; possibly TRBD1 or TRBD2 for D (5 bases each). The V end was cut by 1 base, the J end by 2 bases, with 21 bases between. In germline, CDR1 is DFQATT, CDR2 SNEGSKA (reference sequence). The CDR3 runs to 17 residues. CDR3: CSARGGTGTPEPYEQYF. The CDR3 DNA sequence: TGCAGTGCTAGAGGAGGAACCGGGACCCCAGAACCCTACGAGCAGTACTTC.

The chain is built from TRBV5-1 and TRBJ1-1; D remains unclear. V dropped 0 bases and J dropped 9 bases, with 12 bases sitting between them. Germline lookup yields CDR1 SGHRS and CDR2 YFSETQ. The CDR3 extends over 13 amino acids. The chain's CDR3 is CASSLDPGVKAFF. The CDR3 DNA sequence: TGCGCCAGCAGCTTGGACCCGGGAGTGAAAGCTTTCTTT. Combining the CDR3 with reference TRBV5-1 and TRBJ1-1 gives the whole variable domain KAGVTQTPRYLIKTRGQQVTLSCSPISGHRSVSWYQQTPGQGLQFLFEYFSETQRNKGNFPGRFSGRQFSNSRSEMNVSTLELGDSALYLCASSLDPGVKAFFGQGTRLTVV.

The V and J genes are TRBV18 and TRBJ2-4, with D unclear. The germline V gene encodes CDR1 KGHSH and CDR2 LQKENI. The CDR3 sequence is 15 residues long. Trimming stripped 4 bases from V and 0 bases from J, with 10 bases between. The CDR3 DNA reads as TGTGCCAGCTCACAGAACCCCTTAGCCAAAAACATTCAGTACTTC. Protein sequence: CASSQNPLAKNIQYF.

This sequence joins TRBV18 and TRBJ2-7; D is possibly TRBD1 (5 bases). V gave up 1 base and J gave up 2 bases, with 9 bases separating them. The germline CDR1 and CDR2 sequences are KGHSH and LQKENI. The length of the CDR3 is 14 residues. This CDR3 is CASSPQGYAYEQYF. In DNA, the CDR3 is TGTGCCAGCTCACCACAGGGGTATGCCTACGAGCAGTACTTC.